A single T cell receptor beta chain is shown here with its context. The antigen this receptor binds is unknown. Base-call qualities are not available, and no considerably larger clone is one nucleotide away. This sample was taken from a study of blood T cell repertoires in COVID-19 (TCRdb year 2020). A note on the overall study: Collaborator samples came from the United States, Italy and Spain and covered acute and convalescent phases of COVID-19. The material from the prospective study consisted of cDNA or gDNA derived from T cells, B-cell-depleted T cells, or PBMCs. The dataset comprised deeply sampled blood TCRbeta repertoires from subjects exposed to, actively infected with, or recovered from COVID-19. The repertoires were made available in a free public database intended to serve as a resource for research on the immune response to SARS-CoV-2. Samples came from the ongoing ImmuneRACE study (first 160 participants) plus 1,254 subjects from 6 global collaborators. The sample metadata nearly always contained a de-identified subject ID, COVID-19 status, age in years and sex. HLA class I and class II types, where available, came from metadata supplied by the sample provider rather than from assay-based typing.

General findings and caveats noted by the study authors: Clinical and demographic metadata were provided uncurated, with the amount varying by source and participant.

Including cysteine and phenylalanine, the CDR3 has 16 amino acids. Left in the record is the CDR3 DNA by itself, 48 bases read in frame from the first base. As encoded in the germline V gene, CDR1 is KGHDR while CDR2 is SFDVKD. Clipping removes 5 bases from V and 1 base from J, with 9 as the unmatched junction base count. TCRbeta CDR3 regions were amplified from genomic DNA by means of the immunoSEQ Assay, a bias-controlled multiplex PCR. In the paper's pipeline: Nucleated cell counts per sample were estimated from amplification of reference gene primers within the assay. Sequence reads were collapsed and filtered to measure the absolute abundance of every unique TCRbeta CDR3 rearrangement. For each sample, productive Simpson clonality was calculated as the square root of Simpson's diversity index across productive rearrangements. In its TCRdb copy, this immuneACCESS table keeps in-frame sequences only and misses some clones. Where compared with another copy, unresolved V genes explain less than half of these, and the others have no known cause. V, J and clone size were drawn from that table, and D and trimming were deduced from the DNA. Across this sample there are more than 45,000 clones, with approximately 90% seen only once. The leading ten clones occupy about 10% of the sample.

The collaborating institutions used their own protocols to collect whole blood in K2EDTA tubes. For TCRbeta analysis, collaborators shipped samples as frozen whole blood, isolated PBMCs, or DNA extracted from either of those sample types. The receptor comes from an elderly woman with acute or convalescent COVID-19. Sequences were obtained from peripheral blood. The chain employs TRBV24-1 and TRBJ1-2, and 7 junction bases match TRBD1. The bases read TGTGCCACCAGTGTATTGGGACAGAGGAATAACTATGGCTACACCTTC. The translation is CATSVLGQRNNYGYTF.